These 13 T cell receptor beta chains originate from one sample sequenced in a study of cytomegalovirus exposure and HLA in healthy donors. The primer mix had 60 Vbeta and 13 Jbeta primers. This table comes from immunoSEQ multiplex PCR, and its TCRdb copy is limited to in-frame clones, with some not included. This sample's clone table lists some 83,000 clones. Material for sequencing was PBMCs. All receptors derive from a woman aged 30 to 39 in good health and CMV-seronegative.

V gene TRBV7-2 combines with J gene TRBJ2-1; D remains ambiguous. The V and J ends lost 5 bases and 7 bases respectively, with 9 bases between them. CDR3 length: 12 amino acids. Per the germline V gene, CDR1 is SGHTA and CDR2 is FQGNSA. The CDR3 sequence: CASSLFGNEQFF. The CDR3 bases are TGTGCCAGCAGCCTCTTCGGGAATGAGCAGTTCTTC.

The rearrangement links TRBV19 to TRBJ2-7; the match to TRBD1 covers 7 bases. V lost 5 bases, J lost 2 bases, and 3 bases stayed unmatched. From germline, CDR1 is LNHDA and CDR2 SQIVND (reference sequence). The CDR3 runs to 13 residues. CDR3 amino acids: CASSEGAAYEQYF. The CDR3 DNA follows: TGTGCCAGTAGTGAGGGGGCGGCCTACGAGCAGTACTTC.

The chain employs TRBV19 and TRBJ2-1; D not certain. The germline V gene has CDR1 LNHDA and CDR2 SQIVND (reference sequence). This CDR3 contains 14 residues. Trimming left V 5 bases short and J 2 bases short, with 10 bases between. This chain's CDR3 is CASSRSSPYNEQFF. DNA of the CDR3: TGTGCCAGTAGTCGGAGCTCGCCCTACAATGAGCAGTTCTTC.

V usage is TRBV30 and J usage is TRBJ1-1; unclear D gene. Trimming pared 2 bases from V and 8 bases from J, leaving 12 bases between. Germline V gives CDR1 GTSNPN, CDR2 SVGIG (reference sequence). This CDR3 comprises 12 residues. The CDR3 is CAWSTRGSEAFF. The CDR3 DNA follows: TGTGCCTGGAGTACCCGAGGGTCCGAAGCTTTCTTT.

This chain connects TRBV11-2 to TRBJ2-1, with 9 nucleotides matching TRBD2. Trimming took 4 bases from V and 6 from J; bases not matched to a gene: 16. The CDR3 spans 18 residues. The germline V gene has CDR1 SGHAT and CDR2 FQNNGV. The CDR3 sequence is CASSSSLRLAVSLNEQFF. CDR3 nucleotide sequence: TGTGCCAGCAGCTCTTCACTCAGACTAGCGGTTTCACTCAATGAGCAGTTCTTC.

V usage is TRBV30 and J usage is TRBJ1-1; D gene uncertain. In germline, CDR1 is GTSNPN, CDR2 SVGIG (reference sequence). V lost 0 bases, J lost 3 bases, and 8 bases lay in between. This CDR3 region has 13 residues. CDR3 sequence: CAWSVLVYTEAFF. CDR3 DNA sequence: TGTGCCTGGAGTGTACTTGTCTACACTGAAGCTTTCTTT.

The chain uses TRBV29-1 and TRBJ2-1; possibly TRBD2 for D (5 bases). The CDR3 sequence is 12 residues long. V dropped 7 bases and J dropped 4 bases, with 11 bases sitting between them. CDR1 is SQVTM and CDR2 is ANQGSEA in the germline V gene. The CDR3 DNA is TGCAGCGGACGGACTCTTTACAATGAGCAGTTCTTC. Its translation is CSGRTLYNEQFF.

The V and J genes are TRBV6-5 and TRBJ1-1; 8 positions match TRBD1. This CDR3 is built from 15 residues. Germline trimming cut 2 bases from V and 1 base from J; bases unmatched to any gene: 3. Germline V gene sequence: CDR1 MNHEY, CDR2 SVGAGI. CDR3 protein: CASSYLGQGNTEAFF. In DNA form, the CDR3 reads TGTGCCAGCAGTTACCTAGGACAGGGGAACACTGAAGCTTTCTTT.

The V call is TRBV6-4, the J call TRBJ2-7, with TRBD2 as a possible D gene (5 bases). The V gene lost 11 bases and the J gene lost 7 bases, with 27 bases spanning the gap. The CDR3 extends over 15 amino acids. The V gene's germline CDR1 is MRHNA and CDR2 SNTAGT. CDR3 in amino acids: CAPRREKGRPKEQYF. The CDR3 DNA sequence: TGTGCCCCACGAAGGGAGAAGGGAAGACCCAAAGAGCAGTACTTC.

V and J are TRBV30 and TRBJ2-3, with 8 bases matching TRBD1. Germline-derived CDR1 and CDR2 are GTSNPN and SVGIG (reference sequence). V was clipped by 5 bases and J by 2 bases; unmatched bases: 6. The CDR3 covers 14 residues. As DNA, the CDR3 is TGTGCCTGGTCTTCAGGGGGCAACACAGATACGCAGTATTTT. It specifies CAWSSGGNTDTQYF.

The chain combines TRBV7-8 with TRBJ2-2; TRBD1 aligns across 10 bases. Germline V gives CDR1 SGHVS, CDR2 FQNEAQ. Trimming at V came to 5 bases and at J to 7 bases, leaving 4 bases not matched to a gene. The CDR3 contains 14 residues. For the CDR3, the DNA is TGTGCCAGCAGCAGGGACAGGGGCGGCGGGGAGCTGTTTTTT. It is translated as CASSRDRGGGELFF.

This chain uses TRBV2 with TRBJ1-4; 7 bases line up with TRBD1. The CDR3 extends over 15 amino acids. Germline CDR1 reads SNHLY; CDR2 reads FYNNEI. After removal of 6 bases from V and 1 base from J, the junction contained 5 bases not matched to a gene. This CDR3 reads CASSSYRGTNEKLFF. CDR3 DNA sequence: TGTGCCAGCAGCTCCTACAGGGGAACTAATGAAAAACTGTTTTTT.

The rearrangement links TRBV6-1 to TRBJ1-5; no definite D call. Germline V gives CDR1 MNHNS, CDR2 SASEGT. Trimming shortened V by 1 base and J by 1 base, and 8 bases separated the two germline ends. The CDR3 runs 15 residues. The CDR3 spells CASSEGRRSNQPQHF. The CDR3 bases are TGTGCCAGCAGTGAAGGTCGGAGAAGCAATCAGCCCCAGCATTTT.